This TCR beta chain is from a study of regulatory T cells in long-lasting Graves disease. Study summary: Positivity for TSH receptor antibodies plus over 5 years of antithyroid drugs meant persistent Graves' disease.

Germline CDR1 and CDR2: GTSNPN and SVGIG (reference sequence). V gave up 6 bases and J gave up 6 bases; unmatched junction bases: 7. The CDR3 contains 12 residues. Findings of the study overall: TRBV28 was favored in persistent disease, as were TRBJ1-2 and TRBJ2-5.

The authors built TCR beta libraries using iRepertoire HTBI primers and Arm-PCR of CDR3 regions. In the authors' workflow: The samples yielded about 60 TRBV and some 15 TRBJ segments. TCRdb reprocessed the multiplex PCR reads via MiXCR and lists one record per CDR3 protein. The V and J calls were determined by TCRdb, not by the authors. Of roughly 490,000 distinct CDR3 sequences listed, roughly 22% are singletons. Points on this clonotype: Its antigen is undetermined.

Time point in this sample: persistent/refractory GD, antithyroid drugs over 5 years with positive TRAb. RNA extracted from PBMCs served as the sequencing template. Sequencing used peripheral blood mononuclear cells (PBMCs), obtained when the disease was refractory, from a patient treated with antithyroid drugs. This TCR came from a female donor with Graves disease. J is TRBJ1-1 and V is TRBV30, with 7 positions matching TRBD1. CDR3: CACSRGGPEAFF. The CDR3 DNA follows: TGTGCCTGTAGCAGGGGGGGCCCTGAAGCTTTCTTT.